This TCR beta chain was captured in a study of identical twins. General study points: For out-of-frame alpha sequences shared by twins, low generation probability was in excess.

TCRdb passed the 5' RACE reads through MiXCR, listing each CDR3 protein once. The sample yields 450,000 to 650,000 distinct CDR3 sequences, roughly 9.9% seen once. This clonotype was detected only a few times. Antigen: not known. This sample was shared with a second study, whose subject was yellow fever vaccine responses in identical twins.

The source of this sequence is a woman younger than 35 in good health. The sequenced sample was PBMCs.

The CDR3 protein is CASSQDRALSQPQHF. The CDR3 nucleotides read TGCGCCAGCAGCCAAGACAGGGCCCTTAGTCAGCCCCAGCATTTT. This chain connects TRBV4-3 to TRBJ1-5; TRBD1 might be the D (5 bases). V dropped 0 bases and J dropped 6 bases, with 12 bases sitting between them. The germline V gene has CDR1 LGHNA and CDR2 YSLEER. The CDR3 contains 15 residues.